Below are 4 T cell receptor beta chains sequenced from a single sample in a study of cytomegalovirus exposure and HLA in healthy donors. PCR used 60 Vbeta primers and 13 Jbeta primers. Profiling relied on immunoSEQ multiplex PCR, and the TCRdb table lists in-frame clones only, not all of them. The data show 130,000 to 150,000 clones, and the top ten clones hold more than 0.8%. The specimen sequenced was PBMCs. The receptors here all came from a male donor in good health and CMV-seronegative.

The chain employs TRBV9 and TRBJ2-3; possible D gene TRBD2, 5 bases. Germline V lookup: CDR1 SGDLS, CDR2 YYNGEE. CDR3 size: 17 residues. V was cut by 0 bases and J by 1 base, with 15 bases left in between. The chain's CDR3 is CASSVDTAGRGTDTQYF. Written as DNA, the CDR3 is TGTGCCAGCAGCGTAGACACCGCGGGCCGCGGCACAGATACGCAGTATTTT.

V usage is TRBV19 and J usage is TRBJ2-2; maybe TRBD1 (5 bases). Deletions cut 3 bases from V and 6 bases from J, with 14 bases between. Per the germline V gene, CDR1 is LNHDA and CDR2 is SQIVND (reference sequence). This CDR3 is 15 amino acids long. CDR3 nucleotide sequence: TGTGCCAGTAGTATGCACCAGGGTGGGGCCGGGGAGCTGTTTTTT. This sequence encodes CASSMHQGGAGELFF.

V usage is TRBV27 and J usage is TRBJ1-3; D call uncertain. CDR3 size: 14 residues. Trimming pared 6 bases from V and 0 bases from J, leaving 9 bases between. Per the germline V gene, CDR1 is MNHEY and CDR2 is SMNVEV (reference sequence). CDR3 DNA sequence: TGTGCCAGCAGGGAACAGACCTCTGGAAACACCATATATTTT. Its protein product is CASREQTSGNTIYF.

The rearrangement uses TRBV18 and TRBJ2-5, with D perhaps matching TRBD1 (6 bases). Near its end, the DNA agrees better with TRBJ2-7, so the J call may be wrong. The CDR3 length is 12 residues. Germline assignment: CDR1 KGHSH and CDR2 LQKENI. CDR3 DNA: TGTGCCAGCTCACTACAGGGTAACGAGCAGTACTTC. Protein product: CASSLQGNEQYF.